This paragraph reports one T cell receptor beta chain. The antigen is undetermined. These data originate in a study of PD-1 blockade in classical Hodgkin lymphoma. Findings and caveats of the study: Newly diagnosed patients had baseline TCR diversity that was reportedly lower than that of healthy donors. Complete responders started with a diversity level that resembled newly diagnosed patients at baseline.

The patients all showed relapse after autologous stem cell transplantation, while their brentuximab vedotin exposure varied. Using magnetic negative selection, the CD4+ T cells were separated out of thawed PBMCs. The germline V gene encodes CDR1 SEHNR and CDR2 FQNEAQ (reference sequence). V was shortened by 1 base and J by 5 bases, with 6 bases between the two germline ends. This CDR3 comprises 13 residues. Measured with immunoSEQ multiplex PCR; TCRdb has only the in-frame clones, and not every one. The sample carries 7,000 or so clones, roughly 85% recorded once. The chain has TRBV7-9 and TRBJ2-1; no clear D. Sequencing used CD4+ T cells from blood, obtained at baseline. The sequence was collected from a human donor with classical Hodgkin lymphoma. CDR3 amino acids: CASSLGLDNEQFF. CDR3 coding DNA: TGTGCCAGCAGCTTAGGCCTCGACAATGAGCAGTTCTTC.